This entry concerns a single T cell receptor (beta chain). Its antigen remains unknown. This sample stems from a study of cytomegalovirus exposure and HLA in healthy donors. General study points: Some public TCRs appeared in many individuals, while most sequences were rare. V segments that were indistinguishable, TRBV6-2 and TRBV6-3 among them, were omitted from analysis.

With 60 Vbeta and 13 Jbeta primers, the PCR was carried out. Profiling relied on immunoSEQ multiplex PCR, and the TCRdb table lists in-frame clones only, not all of them. The profile covers roughly 100,000 clones, with roughly 76% appearing a single time and 6.5% to 8.5% taken by the ten largest. The germline CDR1 and CDR2 sequences are SGHRS and YFSETQ. V shed 2 bases, J shed 11 bases, and the junction held 10 bases outside the gene matches. The CDR3 has 15 amino acids. Sequencing was done on a sample of PBMCs. The sequence came from a man younger than 45 in good health and CMV-seropositive. The chain joins TRBV5-1 to TRBJ1-6, with 7 bases that match TRBD1. The CDR3 DNA reads as TGCGCCAGCAGCTTAACTACAGGGGTTAGCGCACCCCTCCACTTT. Protein: CASSLTTGVSAPLHF.